Following are 6 T cell receptor beta chains from one sample sequenced in a study of blood T cell repertoires in COVID-19. Sequenced by immunoSEQ multiplex PCR; TCRdb stores in-frame clones only, minus some. The sample includes 110,000 to 150,000 clones, 78% of them seen just once. Material for sequencing was PBMCs or T cells enriched from blood (not recorded which). The source of these receptors is a woman between 45 and 60 years old who had recovered from COVID-19.

The sample holds one count of this clone. CDR3: CASSVREGSANTEAFF. CDR3 in DNA: TGTGCCAGCAGCGTAAGGGAGGGGTCAGCGAACACTGAAGCTTTCTTT. This chain joins TRBV9 and TRBJ1-1, with D possibly TRBD1 on 5 matching bases. Germline V gene lookup returns CDR1 SGDLS and CDR2 YYNGEE. This CDR3 comprises 16 residues. V was clipped by 1 base and J by 1 base, with 14 bases between them.

The V call is TRBV6-1, the J call TRBJ1-5; 11 positions match TRBD1. V lost 4 bases, J lost 2 bases, and 13 bases stayed unmatched. The CDR3 has 19 residues. Germline assignment: CDR1 MNHNS and CDR2 SASEGT. The CDR3 DNA sequence: TGTGCCAGCAGTGGTCAATCCGGGACAGGGGGTAGTGGCAATCAGCCCCAGCATTTT. Its protein product is CASSGQSGTGGSGNQPQHF.

The chain joins TRBV28 to TRBJ1-4; the match to TRBD1 covers 8 bases. Trimming at V came to 5 bases and at J to 5 bases, leaving 7 bases not matched to a gene. Germline V gene lookup returns CDR1 MDHEN and CDR2 SYDVKM. This CDR3 contains 15 residues. The CDR3 bases are TGTGCCAGCAGTCCCGGACAGGGCCTGAATGAAAAACTGTTTTTT. Amino acids: CASSPGQGLNEKLFF.

J is TRBJ1-5 and V is TRBV19; 8 bases are shared with TRBD1. After removal of 4 bases from V and 6 bases from J, the junction contained 5 bases not matched to a gene. The germline gives CDR1 LNHDA, CDR2 SQIVND (reference sequence). There are 14 residues in the CDR3. The CDR3 coding sequence is TGTGCCAGTAGTAATGACAGGGGAGGTCAGCCCCAGCATTTT. This codes for CASSNDRGGQPQHF.

The chain carries TRBV3-1 (or the pseudogene TRBV3-2) and TRBJ1-2; D not certain. Germline-derived CDR1 and CDR2 are LGHDT and YNNKEL (reference sequence). V lost 5 bases to trimming and J lost 4 bases, with 14 bases between them. CDR3 length equals 14 residues. The CDR3 spells CASSEAIAGYGYTF. CDR3 in DNA: TGTGCCAGCAGCGAAGCGATAGCTGGCTATGGCTACACCTTC.

This chain uses TRBV10-3 with TRBJ2-7, with 8 bases identical to TRBD2. CDR1 is ENHRY, CDR2 SYGVKD, per germline. The trim removed 3 bases at V and 3 bases at J, leaving 4 bases unmatched. The CDR3 has 14 residues. The CDR3 bases are TGTGCCATCAGTGACGAGCGGGGGAACTACGAGCAGTACTTC. Translated: CAISDERGNYEQYF.